The clone carrying this T cell receptor (beta chain) was detected many times. The antigen remains undetermined. Each TCR transcript was tagged with a 10-nucleotide random UMI during 5'RACE. TCRdb ran MiXCR on the 5' RACE reads and lists one entry per CDR3 protein. The sample lists about 120,000 distinct CDR3 sequences; roughly 3.1% were seen once. These data originate in a study of neurological immune-mediated disorders. General study points: Phylogenetic grouping placed 18 of 34 multiple sclerosis patients' repertoires in one related-CDR3 cluster, a possible signature.

Germline-derived CDR1 and CDR2 are MNHNY and SVGAGI (reference sequence). V was cut by 10 bases and J by 3 bases, with 16 bases left in between. The CDR3 runs to 13 residues. Sequencing was carried out using PBMCs. The source of this sequence is a woman aged 25 to 39 with multiple sclerosis. The rearrangement joins TRBV6-6 to TRBJ2-7, with TRBD1 as a possible D gene (6 bases). CDR3 loop: CATMRGINYEQYF. In DNA form, the CDR3 reads TGTGCCACCATGAGGGGGATCAACTACGAGCAGTACTTC.